This paragraph reports one T cell receptor (beta chain). The target antigen is unknown. The CDR3 extends over 12 amino acids. V was clipped by 1 base and J by 5 bases, with 9 bases between them. Germline loops: CDR1 DFQATT, CDR2 SNEGSKA (reference sequence). This entry is derived from a study of blood T cells in healthy people across ages. General observations from the study: There was no known CMV status for donors, so expanded clonotype changes were possibly confounded.

Next came a second PCR, run for about 6 to 12 cycles, which used a sample-barcoded 5' primer along with a J-beta primer mix. TCRdb re-derived calls from the 5' RACE reads in MiXCR, one entry per CDR3 protein. Of roughly 1.6 million distinct CDR3 sequences in the sample, almost 35% were seen once. The sample taken for sequencing was blood. V and J are TRBV20-1 and TRBJ2-7, with D uncertain. This sequence originates from a woman under 40 in good health. The CDR3 DNA follows: TGCAGTGCTAGAGTCGGGTCCAACGAGCAGTACTTC. This codes for CSARVGSNEQYF.